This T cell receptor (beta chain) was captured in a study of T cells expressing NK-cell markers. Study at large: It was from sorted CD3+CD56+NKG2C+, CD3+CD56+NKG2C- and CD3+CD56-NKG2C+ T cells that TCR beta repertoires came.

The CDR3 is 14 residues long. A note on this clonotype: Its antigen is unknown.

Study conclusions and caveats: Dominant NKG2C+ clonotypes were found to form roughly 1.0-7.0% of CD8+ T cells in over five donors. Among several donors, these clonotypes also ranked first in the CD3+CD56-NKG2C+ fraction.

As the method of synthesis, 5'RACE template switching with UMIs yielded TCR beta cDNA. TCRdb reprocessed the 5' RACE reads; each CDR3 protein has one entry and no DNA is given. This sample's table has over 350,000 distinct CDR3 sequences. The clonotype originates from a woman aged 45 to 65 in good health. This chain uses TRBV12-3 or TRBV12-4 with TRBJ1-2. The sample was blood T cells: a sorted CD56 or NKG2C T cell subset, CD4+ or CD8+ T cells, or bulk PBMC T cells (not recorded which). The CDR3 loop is CASSFPSRARGYTF.